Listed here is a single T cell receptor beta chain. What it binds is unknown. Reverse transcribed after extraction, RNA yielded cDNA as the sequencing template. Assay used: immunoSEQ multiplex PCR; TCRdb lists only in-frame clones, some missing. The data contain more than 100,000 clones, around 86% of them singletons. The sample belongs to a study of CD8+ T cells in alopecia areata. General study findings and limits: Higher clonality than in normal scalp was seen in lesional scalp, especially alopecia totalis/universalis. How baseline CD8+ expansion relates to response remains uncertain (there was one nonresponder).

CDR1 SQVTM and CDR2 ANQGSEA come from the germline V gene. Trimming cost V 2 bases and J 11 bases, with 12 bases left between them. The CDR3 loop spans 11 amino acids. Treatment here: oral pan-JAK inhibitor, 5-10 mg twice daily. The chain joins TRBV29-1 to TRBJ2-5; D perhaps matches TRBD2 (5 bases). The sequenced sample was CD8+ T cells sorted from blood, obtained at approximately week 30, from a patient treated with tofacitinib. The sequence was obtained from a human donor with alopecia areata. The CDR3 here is CSVESGWEQYF. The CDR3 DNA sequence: TGCAGCGTTGAATCCGGGTGGGAGCAGTACTTC.